This TCR beta chain derives from a study of PD-1 blockade in classical Hodgkin lymphoma. As for the study in general: Administration of nivolumab to patients was at 3 mg/kg intravenously every 2 weeks. Findings and limits, study-wide: Before treatment, complete responders showed about the same diversity as newly diagnosed patients. Relapsed/refractory patients reportedly had lower baseline diversity than newly diagnosed patients. Later analyses included only patients treated at least 1 year post-ASCT.

Documented time point: cycle 4 day 1 (C4D1), after 6 weeks of nivolumab. In every patient, relapse followed autologous stem cell transplantation, while exposure to brentuximab vedotin differed. The CDR3 runs to 15 residues. The V end was cut by 3 bases, the J end by 4 bases, with 15 bases between. Germline loops: CDR1 GTSNPN, CDR2 SVGIG (reference sequence). Remarks on this clone: The target antigen is unknown.

Clones were read by immunoSEQ multiplex PCR, and TCRdb kept only the in-frame ones, dropping some. The sample includes tens of thousands of clones, roughly 85% seen only once; the top ten take about 8.1%. The material sequenced was peripheral blood mononuclear cells (PBMCs), taken before the fourth cycle of nivolumab. This TCR derives from a human donor with classical Hodgkin lymphoma. V usage is TRBV30 and J usage is TRBJ2-2; maybe TRBD1 (5 bases). CDR3 bases: TGTGCCTGGAGCCAGTTCAGGGTGGGCACCGGGGAGCTGTTTTTT. Translation gives CAWSQFRVGTGELFF.